This TCR beta chain comes out of a study of cytomegalovirus exposure and HLA in healthy donors. General study points: A cluster of highly shared sequence variants was likely a sequencing artifact. When a later analysis compared HLA-associated TCR beta chains with equally common others, the HLA-associated chains turned out to be more clonally expanded and to have lower generation probabilities.

Remarks on this clone: Its antigen is unknown.

In the PCR, 60 Vbeta and 13 Jbeta primers were used. Clones were sequenced by immunoSEQ multiplex PCR, and TCRdb holds only the in-frame ones, with some missing. Of around 110,000 clones in the sample, about 69% were seen once. Germline V gene sequence: CDR1 LGHNA, CDR2 YNFKEQ. Between the trimmed V and J ends, which lost 1 base and 5 bases, there was a span of 6 bases. CDR3 length: 13 amino acids. The J gene is TRBJ2-1, the V gene TRBV4-2; D is possibly TRBD1 (5 bases). Sequenced input: PBMCs. This sequence originates from a woman under 30 in good health and CMV-seronegative. CDR3 amino acids: CASSQVQDNEQFF. DNA for the CDR3: TGTGCCAGCAGCCAAGTACAGGACAATGAGCAGTTCTTC.